Each of the 19 T cell receptor beta chains below was sequenced from the same sample in a study of response to subunit inactivated influenza vaccine. In TCRdb, the RT-PCR reads were re-called with MiXCR into one record per CDR3 protein. The sample contains over 400,000 distinct CDR3 sequences, 13% of which appear only once. The sample consisted of PBMCs from blood, taken about 40 days after vaccination. These receptors were obtained from a man over 45 who received an inactivated influenza vaccine.

This chain joins TRBV12-3 or TRBV12-4 and TRBJ1-2; perhaps TRBD1 as D (5 bases). This CDR3 region has 12 residues. V lost 6 bases and J lost 7, with 12 bases in between. The CDR3 nucleotides read TGTGCCAGCAGGCGGACATCGGCTGGCTACACCTTC. Its protein product is CASRRTSAGYTF.

The rearrangement links TRBV15 to TRBJ2-1; 8 bases match TRBD2. Germline assignment: CDR1 LNHNV and CDR2 YYDKDF (reference sequence). Germline trimming cut 7 bases from V and 1 base from J; bases unmatched to any gene: 6. This CDR3 is 15 amino acids long. Written as DNA, the CDR3 is TGTGCCACCAACTTAGCGGGGACGTCCTACAATGAGCAGTTCTTC. Translated: CATNLAGTSYNEQFF.

The table lists this clonotype with a few counts. The genes are TRBV3-1 and TRBJ2-1; no firm D call. Trimming left V 0 bases short and J 4 bases short, with 4 bases between. This CDR3 contains 13 residues. Germline loops: CDR1 LGHDT, CDR2 YNNKEL (reference sequence). CDR3 sequence (DNA): TGTGCCAGCAGCCAAGAAACTTACAATGAGCAGTTCTTC. This encodes CASSQETYNEQFF.

This clonotype is medium-sized (0.01 to 0.1%) by share. The V and J genes are TRBV27 and TRBJ2-3; maybe TRBD2 (7 bases). Trimming shortened V by 8 bases and J by 6 bases, and 15 bases separated the two germline ends. Germline assignment: CDR1 MNHEY and CDR2 SMNVEV (reference sequence). The CDR3 has 13 residues. The CDR3 sequence is CASQGGASDTQYF. CDR3 coding DNA: TGTGCCAGCCAAGGGGGGGCAAGTGATACGCAGTATTTT.

This clonotype was recorded many times. J is TRBJ2-5 and V is TRBV4-2; 7 bases fit TRBD1. The CDR3 consists of 15 residues. V gave up 4 bases and J gave up 2 bases; unmatched junction bases: 7. Germline V gene lookup returns CDR1 LGHNA and CDR2 YNFKEQ. The CDR3 sequence: CASSRGGQPQETQYF. The CDR3 coding sequence is TGTGCCAGCAGCCGAGGGGGACAGCCACAAGAGACCCAGTACTTC.

The chain is built from TRBV6-2 or TRBV6-3 and TRBJ2-5, with 9 bases aligning to TRBD2. V shed 4 bases and J 5 bases; nucleotides not matched to a gene: 23. There are 20 residues in the CDR3. Germline V gene sequence: CDR1 MNHEY, CDR2 SVGEGT. CDR3 nucleotide sequence: TGTGCCAGCAGTTCTTCTCGTGGGCTAGCGGGACGCCCTACGGGGGAGACCCAGTACTTC. This codes for CASSSSRGLAGRPTGETQYF.

This chain uses TRBV12-3 or TRBV12-4 with TRBJ1-1; D gene ambiguous. V gave up 3 bases and J gave up 5 bases, with 10 bases separating them. This CDR3 comprises 13 residues. The CDR3 DNA sequence: TGTGCCAGCAGTTTGGGCAGGCAAACTGAAGCTTTCTTT. Translation: CASSLGRQTEAFF.

This clonotype has more than one count but fewer than ten. The rearrangement links TRBV12-3 or TRBV12-4 to TRBJ1-1; TRBD1 aligns across 7 bases. The CDR3 has 14 residues. V gave up 7 bases and J gave up 0 bases; unmatched junction bases: 5. The CDR3 region has the DNA TGTGCCAGCAATAGGGGGCTTATGAACACTGAAGCTTTCTTT. Translation gives CASNRGLMNTEAFF.

This clonotype came up many times. V is TRBV5-1 and J is TRBJ2-2; the D is unclear. With 4 bases removed from V and 0 bases from J, the gap between germline ends came to 10 bases. Germline CDR1 reads SGHRS; CDR2 reads YFSETQ. The CDR3 runs to 15 residues. The CDR3 reads CASSPGRPNTGELFF. CDR3 bases: TGCGCCAGCAGCCCGGGCAGACCGAACACCGGGGAGCTGTTTTTT. Complete variable domain (other parts from reference TRBV5-1 and TRBJ2-2): KAGVTQTPRYLIKTRGQQVTLSCSPISGHRSVSWYQQTPGQGLQFLFEYFSETQRNKGNFPGRFSGRQFSNSRSEMNVSTLELGDSALYLCASSPGRPNTGELFFGEGSRLTVL.

The J gene is TRBJ1-6, the V gene TRBV3-1; D is unresolved. The germline V gene has CDR1 LGHDT and CDR2 YNNKEL (reference sequence). The CDR3 is 16 residues long. Trimming removed 0 bases from V and 4 bases from J, with 10 bases in between. The CDR3 is CASSQDWAAYNSPLHF. In DNA form, the CDR3 reads TGTGCCAGCAGCCAAGACTGGGCCGCATATAATTCACCCCTCCACTTT.

The chain couples TRBV7-2 to TRBJ2-7; D unclear. The CDR3 spans 12 residues. Germline assignment: CDR1 SGHTA and CDR2 FQGNSA. V dropped 5 bases and J dropped 3 bases, with 8 bases sitting between them. In DNA, the CDR3 is TGTGCCAGCAGCGAGCAGTACTACGAGCAGTACTTC. Translating it yields CASSEQYYEQYF.

This clonotype came up a few times. Written as DNA, the CDR3 is TGTGCCAGCAGCATTGAGAGAGGTTCCTCCTACAATGAGCAGTTCTTC. The encoded protein is CASSIERGSSYNEQFF. The chain uses TRBV5-6 and TRBJ2-1; no firm D call. Trimming pared 4 bases from V and 0 bases from J, leaving 14 bases between. CDR1 is SGHDT and CDR2 is YYEEEE in the germline V gene. The CDR3 covers 16 residues.

The sample holds a few counts of this clonotype. The gene calls are TRBV2 and TRBJ2-2; no definite D call. The V end lost 5 bases, the J end lost 6 bases, and 10 bases lay between the germline ends. The CDR3 has 13 amino acids. CDR1 SNHLY and CDR2 FYNNEI come from the germline V gene. The CDR3 spells CASSMKKAGELFF. CDR3 coding DNA: TGTGCCAGCAGTATGAAGAAGGCCGGGGAGCTGTTTTTT.

This clonotype was counted ten times or more. The rearrangement joins TRBV25-1 to TRBJ2-5; 7 nucleotides agree with TRBD1. The germline gives CDR1 MGHDK, CDR2 SYGVNS. The CDR3 is made up of 14 amino acids. The junction had 8 bases not matched to a gene; V was cut back by 6 bases and J by 4 bases. The CDR3 DNA reads as TGTGCCAGCAGCAAGACAGGGAGCGTAGAGACCCAGTACTTC. It specifies CASSKTGSVETQYF.

This clonotype turned up a few times. The chain joins TRBV29-1 to TRBJ2-7, with 11 positions matching TRBD1. The trim removed 7 bases at V and 3 bases at J, leaving 8 bases unmatched. Per germline, CDR1 SQVTM and CDR2 ANQGSEA. The CDR3 has 14 amino acids. The CDR3 bases are TGCAGCGCCCGGGGAGGGACAGGGGGCTACGAGCAGTACTTC. Translated, it gives CSARGGTGGYEQYF.

The chain combines TRBV6-2 or TRBV6-3 with TRBJ2-3, with 10 bases lining up with TRBD2. The CDR3 length is 16 residues. Germline CDR1 and CDR2: MNHEY and SVGEGT. Unmatched junction bases numbered 11, after V lost 5 bases and J lost 6 bases. Here the CDR3 reads CASSQFPTSGWDTQYF. The CDR3 coding sequence is TGTGCCAGCAGTCAATTCCCGACTAGCGGGTGGGATACGCAGTATTTT.

This clonotype was seen only a few times. The chain couples TRBV4-3 to TRBJ2-2; tentative D call: TRBD1 (6 bases). The CDR3 is made up of 17 amino acids. Germline CDR1 LGHNA, CDR2 YSLEER. Trimming cost V 1 base and J 3 bases, with 15 bases left between them. Here the CDR3 DNA reads TGCGCCAGCAGCCAAGGGGGCGGCAGGGGTGACACCGGGGAGCTGTTTTTT. Amino acid sequence: CASSQGGGRGDTGELFF.

This sequence joins TRBV10-3 and TRBJ2-1, with TRBD2 matching over 9 bases. Germline V lookup: CDR1 ENHRY, CDR2 SYGVKD. The J segment lost 8 bases and the V segment lost 3 bases, leaving 8 bases of the junction unmatched. The CDR3 extends over 15 amino acids. CDR3 coding DNA: TGTGCCATCAGTGACGTGCGCGGGGGGGCCGATGAGCAGTTCTTC. Translating it yields CAISDVRGGADEQFF.

This chain connects TRBV6-1 to TRBJ2-7, with 7 bases identical to TRBD1. The length of the CDR3 is 15 residues. Germline V gene data show CDR1 as MNHNS and CDR2 as SASEGT. V lost 6 bases, J lost 0 bases, and 8 bases stayed unmatched. As DNA, the CDR3 is TGTGCCAGCAGCAAAGGGACAGCAAACTCCTACGAGCAGTACTTC. Protein product: CASSKGTANSYEQYF.